Below are 17 T cell receptor beta chains sequenced from a single sample in a study of T cell repertoires in cytomegalovirus infection. TCRdb recomputed calls from the reads with MiXCR, one row per CDR3 protein. The sample consists of tens of thousands of distinct CDR3 sequences, 4% of them appearing once. Sequencing input: PBMCs. The receptors derive from a human donor in good health (CMV status not recorded). Some clones in this sample may be carry-over from other donors' samples.

This clonotype showed up many times. The rearrangement links TRBV2 to TRBJ1-1; D not resolved. V was trimmed by 8 bases and J by 1 base, leaving 11 bases between them. The CDR3 spans 13 residues. Per germline, CDR1 SNHLY and CDR2 FYNNEI. The CDR3 sequence: CASGKPRNTEAFF. The CDR3 region has the DNA TGTGCCAGCGGCAAGCCCAGGAACACTGAAGCTTTCTTT.

This clonotype has ten or more counts. The V and J genes are TRBV11-3 and TRBJ1-1, with no clear D. Per germline, CDR1 SGHNT and CDR2 YENEEA. The CDR3 totals 14 residues. The germline V and J ends were trimmed by 2 bases and 0 bases, with 7 bases remaining between them. CDR3 nucleotide sequence: TGTGCCAGCAGCTTACTGGGGATGAACACTGAAGCTTTCTTT. This encodes CASSLLGMNTEAFF.

In its sample, this clonotype was seen many times. V usage is TRBV7-2 and J usage is TRBJ2-3, with a weak D call TRBD2 (5 bases). Per germline, CDR1 SGHTA and CDR2 FQGNSA. CDR3 length: 14 residues. Trimming removed 6 bases from V and 1 base from J, with 11 bases in between. The CDR3 is CASRLRGRTDTQYF. DNA of the CDR3: TGTGCCAGCAGACTGCGAGGGCGCACAGATACGCAGTATTTT.

This clonotype has at least ten counts. The genes are TRBV7-2 and TRBJ2-1, with unresolved D. V was clipped by 4 bases and J by 6 bases, with 13 bases between them. Germline V gene lookup returns CDR1 SGHTA and CDR2 FQGNSA. CDR3 size: 14 residues. CDR3 protein: CASSSDTGVNEQFF. CDR3 DNA: TGTGCCAGCAGCTCCGATACCGGCGTCAATGAGCAGTTCTTC.

This clonotype appeared many times. V usage is TRBV7-2 and J usage is TRBJ1-1; no reliable D call. CDR3 length: 16 amino acids. Germline assignment: CDR1 SGHTA and CDR2 FQGNSA. V lost 5 bases to trimming and J lost 4 bases, with 20 bases between them. The CDR3 DNA reads as TGTGCCAGCAGCCAATTCCTATTCGGCGCGACCACTGAAGCTTTCTTT. Amino acid sequence: CASSQFLFGATTEAFF.

In its sample, this clonotype was seen many times. The chain combines TRBV5-4 with TRBJ2-3; D may be TRBD1 or TRBD2 (5 bases each). With 1 base removed from V and 8 bases from J, the gap between germline ends came to 11 bases. Germline assignment: CDR1 SGHNT and CDR2 YYREEE (reference sequence). The CDR3 covers 13 residues. This CDR3 reads CASSLWGSGTQYF. CDR3 coding DNA: TGTGCCAGCAGCTTGTGGGGGAGCGGTACGCAGTATTTT.

This clonotype was recorded at least ten times. The chain has TRBV6-1 and TRBJ1-1; no definite D call. V was pared by 5 bases and J by 11 bases, with 15 bases between. From germline, CDR1 is MNHNS and CDR2 SASEGT. The CDR3 is made up of 12 amino acids. The DNA for the CDR3 is TGTGCCAGCAGTTCGCTTTTCCAGGAGGCTTTCTTT. Translating it yields CASSSLFQEAFF.

There are many counts of this clonotype. The chain links TRBV6-2 or TRBV6-3 to TRBJ2-1, with 8 bases identical to TRBD1. The CDR3 has 16 amino acids. Germline V gives CDR1 MNHEY, CDR2 SVGEGT. The V gene end was trimmed by 7 bases and the J gene end by 5 bases; junction bases not matched to a gene: 13. The CDR3 DNA sequence: TGTGCCAGCAACCTCCGTGGGACAGGTGTCCACAATGAGCAGTTCTTC. Its protein is CASNLRGTGVHNEQFF.

This clonotype was picked up a small number of times. The chain is built from TRBV11-2 and TRBJ2-5; D is perhaps TRBD1 (7 bases). Germline V gene data show CDR1 as SGHAT and CDR2 as FQNNGV. V was clipped by 1 base and J by 5 bases, with 17 bases between them. The CDR3 runs 16 residues. CDR3 DNA sequence: TGTGCCAGCAGCTTAGTTCCAGGGGGGAGTGCGGAGACCCAGTACTTC. Translation gives CASSLVPGGSAETQYF.

This chain joins TRBV27 and TRBJ2-1; D ambiguous. Trimming shortened V by 5 bases and J by 4 bases, and 15 bases separated the two germline ends. CDR1 and CDR2 from the germline V gene are MNHEY and SMNVEV (reference sequence). The CDR3 is made up of 15 amino acids. Here the CDR3 DNA reads TGTGCCAGCAGTCCCATACCGACGGATTACAATGAGCAGTTCTTC. This codes for CASSPIPTDYNEQFF.

The V gene is TRBV7-2, the J gene TRBJ2-1; D unresolved. CDR1 is SGHTA, CDR2 FQGNSA, per germline. V was pared by 1 base and J by 4 bases, with 8 bases between. The CDR3 runs to 14 residues. Here the CDR3 DNA reads TGTGCCAGCAGCTTAGGAGAAAGATACAATGAGCAGTTCTTC. This gives the protein CASSLGERYNEQFF.

In this sample, this clonotype turned up many times. V gene TRBV7-2 combines with J gene TRBJ1-1; D is undetermined. Germline loops: CDR1 SGHTA, CDR2 FQGNSA. The CDR3 totals 14 residues. Trimming left V 2 bases short and J 0 bases short, with 7 bases between. The CDR3 DNA follows: TGTGCCAGCAGCTTATCTTCACTGAACACTGAAGCTTTCTTT. It yields the protein CASSLSSLNTEAFF.

This clonotype showed up many times. The rearrangement uses TRBV7-2 and TRBJ2-3; D possibly corresponds to TRBD2 (5 bases). In germline, CDR1 is SGHTA, CDR2 FQGNSA. Trimming pared 2 bases from V and 4 bases from J, leaving 16 bases between. This CDR3 has 16 amino acids. The CDR3 sequence is CASSLRPGRLADTQYF. In nucleotides, the CDR3 is TGTGCCAGCAGCTTACGGCCGGGGAGACTTGCAGATACGCAGTATTTT.

This clonotype was picked up many times. The rearrangement joins TRBV12-3 or TRBV12-4 to TRBJ1-1; D call uncertain. This CDR3 is built from 12 residues. V was cut by 6 bases and J by 7 bases, with 12 bases left in between. CDR3 sequence reads: CASSPGVYEAFF. As DNA, the CDR3 is TGTGCCAGCAGCCCTGGTGTTTATGAAGCTTTCTTT.

Ten or more counts support this clonotype. The junction does not match germline at one end; this may be a read error. In DNA form, the CDR3 reads TGTGCTAGCAGCTTAGAGGGACCGGGGGTAGAGGAGACCCAGTACTTC. Its translation is CASSLEGPGVEETQYF. V and J are TRBV7-7 and TRBJ2-5; a possible D gene is TRBD2 (6 bases). Per the germline V gene, CDR1 is SSHAT and CDR2 is FNYEAQ (reference sequence). This CDR3 spans 16 amino acids.

As concerns this clonotype: One base away lies a much larger clone, so this may be a sequencing read error. V and J are TRBV28 and TRBJ2-7; 8 bases are a match to TRBD2. The CDR3 is 12 residues long. The V gene's germline CDR1 is MDHEN and CDR2 SYDVKM. The CDR3 DNA reads as TGTTCCAGTAGCGGGAAAGGTCACGAGCAGTACTTC. Protein product: CSSSGKGHEQYF.

This clonotype has at least ten counts. The CDR3 loop reads CASSTGSSPQHF. CDR3 nucleotide sequence: TGTGCCAGCAGTACGGGGTCCTCGCCCCAGCATTTT. The chain has TRBV7-8 and TRBJ1-5; D remains ambiguous. Germline loops: CDR1 SGHVS, CDR2 FQNEAQ. This CDR3 comprises 12 residues. Between the trimmed V and J ends, which lost 6 bases and 9 bases, there was a span of 12 bases.